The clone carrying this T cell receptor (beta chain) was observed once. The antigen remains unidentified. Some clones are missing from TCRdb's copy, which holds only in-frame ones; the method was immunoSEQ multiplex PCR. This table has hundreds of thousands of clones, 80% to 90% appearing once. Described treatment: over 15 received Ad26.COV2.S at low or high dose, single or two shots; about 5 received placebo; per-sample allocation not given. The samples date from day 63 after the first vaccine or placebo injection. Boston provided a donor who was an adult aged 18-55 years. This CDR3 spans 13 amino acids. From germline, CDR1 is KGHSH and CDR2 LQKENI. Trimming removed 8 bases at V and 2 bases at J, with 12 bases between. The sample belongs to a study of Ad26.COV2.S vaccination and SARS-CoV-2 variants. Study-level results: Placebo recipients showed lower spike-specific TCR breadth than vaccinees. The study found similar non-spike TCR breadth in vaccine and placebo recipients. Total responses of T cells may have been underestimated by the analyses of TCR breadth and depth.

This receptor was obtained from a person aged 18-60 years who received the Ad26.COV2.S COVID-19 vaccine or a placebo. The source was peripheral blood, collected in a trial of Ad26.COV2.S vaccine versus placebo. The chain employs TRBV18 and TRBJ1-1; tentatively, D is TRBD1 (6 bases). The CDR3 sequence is CASRGLSNTEAFF. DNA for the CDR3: TGTGCCAGCCGGGGGCTCTCCAACACTGAAGCTTTCTTT.